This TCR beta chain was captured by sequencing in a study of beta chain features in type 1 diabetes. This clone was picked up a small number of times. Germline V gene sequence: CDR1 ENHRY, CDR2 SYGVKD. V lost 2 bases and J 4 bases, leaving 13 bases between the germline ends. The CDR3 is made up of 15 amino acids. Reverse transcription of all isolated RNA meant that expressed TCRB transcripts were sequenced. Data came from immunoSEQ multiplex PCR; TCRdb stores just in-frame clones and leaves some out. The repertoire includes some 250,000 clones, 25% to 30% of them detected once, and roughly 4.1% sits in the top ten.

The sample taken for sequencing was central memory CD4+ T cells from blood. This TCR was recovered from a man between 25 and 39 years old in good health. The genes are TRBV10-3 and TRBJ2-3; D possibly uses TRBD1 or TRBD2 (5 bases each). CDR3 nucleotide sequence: TGTGCCATCAGTGAGGGGTCAGGGCGGGCAGATACGCAGTATTTT. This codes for CAISEGSGRADTQYF.